This T cell receptor beta chain was obtained from a study of neoadjuvant anti-PD-1 for oral cavity cancer. Remarks on this clone: What it binds is unknown.

Measured with immunoSEQ multiplex PCR; TCRdb has only the in-frame clones, and not every one. The table has approximately 37,000 clones, around 40% seen once. Documented time point: after neoadjuvant nivolumab, at surgical resection. Study-level results: Only a few patients per response group were TCR-analyzed; validation needed. Pretreatment Treg/Th17 ratio correlated inversely with post-treatment tumor clonality.

The specimen was tumor tissue, collected after nivolumab (anti-PD-1) treatment. This clonotype was obtained from a person aged 35 to 85 with oral cavity squamous cell carcinoma.

The DNA of the CDR3 is TGTGCTAGTGGTTTGGAGGGTGGGACTGAAGCTTTCTTT. Protein sequence: CASGLEGGTEAFF. The genes are TRBV12-5 and TRBJ1-1, with D unclear. From germline, CDR1 is LGHNT and CDR2 FRNRAP. CDR3 size: 13 residues. Trimming shortened V by 1 base and J by 5 bases, and 8 bases separated the two germline ends.